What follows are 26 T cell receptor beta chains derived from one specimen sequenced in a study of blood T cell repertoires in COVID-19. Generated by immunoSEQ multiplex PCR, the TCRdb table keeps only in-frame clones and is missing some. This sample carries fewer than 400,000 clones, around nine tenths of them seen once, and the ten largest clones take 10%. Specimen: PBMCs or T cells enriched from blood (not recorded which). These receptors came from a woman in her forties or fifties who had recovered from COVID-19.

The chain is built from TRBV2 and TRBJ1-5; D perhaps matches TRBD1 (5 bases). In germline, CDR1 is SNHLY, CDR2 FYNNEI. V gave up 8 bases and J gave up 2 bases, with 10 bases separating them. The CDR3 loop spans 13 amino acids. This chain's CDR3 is CASAGTGNQPQHF. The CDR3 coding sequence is TGTGCCAGCGCCGGGACTGGCAATCAGCCCCAGCATTTT.

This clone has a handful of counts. CDR3 coding DNA: TGTGCCAGCAGCGTAGGACCTGCGGGCGAGCAGTACTTC. It codes for CASSVGPAGEQYF. The rearrangement uses TRBV9 and TRBJ2-7, with D tentatively TRBD2 (5 bases). There are 13 residues in the CDR3. Germline-derived CDR1 and CDR2 are SGDLS and YYNGEE. Trimming shortened V by 0 bases and J by 6 bases, and 10 bases separated the two germline ends.

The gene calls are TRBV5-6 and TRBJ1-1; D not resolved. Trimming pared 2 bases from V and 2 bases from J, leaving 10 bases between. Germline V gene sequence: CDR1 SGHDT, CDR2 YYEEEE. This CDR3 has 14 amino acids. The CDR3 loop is CASSFDTENTEAFF. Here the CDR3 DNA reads TGTGCCAGCAGCTTCGACACAGAAAACACTGAAGCTTTCTTT.

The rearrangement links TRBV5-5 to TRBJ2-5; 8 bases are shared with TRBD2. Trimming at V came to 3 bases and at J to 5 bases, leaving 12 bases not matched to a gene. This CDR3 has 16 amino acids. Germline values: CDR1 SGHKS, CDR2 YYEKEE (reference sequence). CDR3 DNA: TGTGCCAGCAGCTCCCCTGTCGGGGGGGCCAGGGAGACCCAGTACTTC. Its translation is CASSSPVGGARETQYF.

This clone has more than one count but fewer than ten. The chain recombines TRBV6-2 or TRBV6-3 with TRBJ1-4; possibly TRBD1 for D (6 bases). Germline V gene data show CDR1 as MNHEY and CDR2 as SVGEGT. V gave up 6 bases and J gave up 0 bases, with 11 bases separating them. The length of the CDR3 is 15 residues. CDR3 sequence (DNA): TGTGCCAGCAGCCCGACAGGAGCAACTAATGAAAAACTGTTTTTT. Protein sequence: CASSPTGATNEKLFF.

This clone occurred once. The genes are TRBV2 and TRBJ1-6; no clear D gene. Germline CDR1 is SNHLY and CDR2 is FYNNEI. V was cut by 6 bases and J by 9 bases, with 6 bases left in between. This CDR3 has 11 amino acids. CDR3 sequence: CASREFSPLHF. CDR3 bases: TGTGCCAGCAGGGAGTTTTCACCCCTCCACTTT.

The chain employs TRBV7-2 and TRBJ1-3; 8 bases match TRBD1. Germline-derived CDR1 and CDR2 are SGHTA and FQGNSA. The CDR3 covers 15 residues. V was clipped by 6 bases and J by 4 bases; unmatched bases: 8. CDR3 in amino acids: CASRRTGLAGNTIYF. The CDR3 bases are TGTGCCAGCAGACGGACAGGGTTGGCAGGAAACACCATATATTTT.

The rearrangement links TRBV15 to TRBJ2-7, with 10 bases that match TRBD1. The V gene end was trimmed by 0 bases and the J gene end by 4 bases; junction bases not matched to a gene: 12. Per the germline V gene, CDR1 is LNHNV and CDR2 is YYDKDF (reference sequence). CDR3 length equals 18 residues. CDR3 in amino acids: CATSRDYRTGGRSYEQYF. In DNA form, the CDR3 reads TGTGCCACCAGCAGAGATTATCGGACAGGGGGGCGGTCGTACGAGCAGTACTTC.

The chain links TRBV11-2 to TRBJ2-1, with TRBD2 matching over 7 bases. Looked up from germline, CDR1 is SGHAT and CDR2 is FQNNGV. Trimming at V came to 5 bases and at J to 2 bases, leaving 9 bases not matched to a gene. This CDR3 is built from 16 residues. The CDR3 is CASSPPPRGAYNEQFF. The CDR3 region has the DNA TGTGCCAGCAGCCCCCCACCCCGGGGGGCCTACAATGAGCAGTTCTTC.

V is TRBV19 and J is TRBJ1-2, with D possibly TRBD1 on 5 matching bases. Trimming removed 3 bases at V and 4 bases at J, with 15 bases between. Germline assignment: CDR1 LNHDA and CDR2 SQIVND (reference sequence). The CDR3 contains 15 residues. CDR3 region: CASSILTQGGYGYTF. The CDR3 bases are TGTGCCAGTAGTATTTTAACCCAGGGCGGCTATGGCTACACCTTC.

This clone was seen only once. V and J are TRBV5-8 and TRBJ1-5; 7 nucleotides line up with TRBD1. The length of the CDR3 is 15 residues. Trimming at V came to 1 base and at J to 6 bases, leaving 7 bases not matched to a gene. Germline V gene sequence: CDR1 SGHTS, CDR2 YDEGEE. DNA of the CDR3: TGTGCCAGCAGCTTGTCGACAGGGACGGCTCAGCCCCAGCATTTT. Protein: CASSLSTGTAQPQHF. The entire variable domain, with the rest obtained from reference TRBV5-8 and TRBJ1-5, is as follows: EAGVTQSPTHLIKTRGQQATLRCSPISGHTSVYWYQQALGLGLQFLLWYDEGEERNRGNFPPRFSGRQFPNYSSELNVNALELEDSALYLCASSLSTGTAQPQHFGDGTRLSIL.

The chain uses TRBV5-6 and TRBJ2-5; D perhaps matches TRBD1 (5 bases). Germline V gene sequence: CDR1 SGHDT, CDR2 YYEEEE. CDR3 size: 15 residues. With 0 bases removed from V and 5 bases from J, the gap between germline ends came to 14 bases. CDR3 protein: CASSLASGFRETQYF. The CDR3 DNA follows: TGTGCCAGCAGCTTGGCTTCAGGGTTTAGGGAGACCCAGTACTTC.

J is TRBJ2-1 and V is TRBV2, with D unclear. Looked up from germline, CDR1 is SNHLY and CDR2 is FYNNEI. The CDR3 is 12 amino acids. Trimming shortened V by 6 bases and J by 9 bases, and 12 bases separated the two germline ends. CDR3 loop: CASSATSSEQFF. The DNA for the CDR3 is TGTGCCAGCAGCGCAACATCATCTGAGCAGTTCTTC.

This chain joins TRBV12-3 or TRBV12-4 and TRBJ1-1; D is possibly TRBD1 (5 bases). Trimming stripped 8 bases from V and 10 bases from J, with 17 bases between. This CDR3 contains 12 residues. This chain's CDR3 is CASVEGTSRAFF. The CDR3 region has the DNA TGTGCCAGCGTTGAGGGGACTAGTAGAGCTTTCTTT.

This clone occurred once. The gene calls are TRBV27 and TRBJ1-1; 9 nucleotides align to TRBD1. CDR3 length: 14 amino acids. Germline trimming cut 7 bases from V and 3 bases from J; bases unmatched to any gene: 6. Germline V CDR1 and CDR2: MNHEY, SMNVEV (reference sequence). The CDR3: CASKRDRDHTEAFF. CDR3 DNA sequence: TGTGCCAGCAAACGGGACAGGGATCACACTGAAGCTTTCTTT.

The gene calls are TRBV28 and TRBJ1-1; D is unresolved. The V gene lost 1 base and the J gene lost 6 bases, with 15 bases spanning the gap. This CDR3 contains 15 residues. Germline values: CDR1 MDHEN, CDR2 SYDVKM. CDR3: CASSLLSGLTSEAFF. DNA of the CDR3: TGTGCCAGCAGTTTATTGTCAGGTCTGACCTCTGAAGCTTTCTTT.

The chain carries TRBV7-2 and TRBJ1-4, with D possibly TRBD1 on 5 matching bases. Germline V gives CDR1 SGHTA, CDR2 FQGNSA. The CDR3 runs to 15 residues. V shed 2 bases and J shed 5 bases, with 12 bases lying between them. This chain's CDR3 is CASSLNKGPNEKLFF. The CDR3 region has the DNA TGTGCCAGCAGCTTAAACAAGGGGCCAAATGAAAAACTGTTTTTT.

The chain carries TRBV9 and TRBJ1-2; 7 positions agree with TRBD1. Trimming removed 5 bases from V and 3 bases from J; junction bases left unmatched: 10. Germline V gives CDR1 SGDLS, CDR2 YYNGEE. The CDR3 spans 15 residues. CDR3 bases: TGTGCCAGCAGTATCGGACAGGAGGGCGACTATGGCTACACCTTC. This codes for CASSIGQEGDYGYTF.

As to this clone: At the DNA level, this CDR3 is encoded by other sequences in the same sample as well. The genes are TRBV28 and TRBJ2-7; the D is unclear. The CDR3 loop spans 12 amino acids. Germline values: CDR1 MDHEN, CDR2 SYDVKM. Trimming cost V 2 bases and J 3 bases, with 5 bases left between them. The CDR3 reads CASSLPGYEQYF. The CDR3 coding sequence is TGTGCCAGCAGTTTACCCGGCTACGAGCAGTACTTC.

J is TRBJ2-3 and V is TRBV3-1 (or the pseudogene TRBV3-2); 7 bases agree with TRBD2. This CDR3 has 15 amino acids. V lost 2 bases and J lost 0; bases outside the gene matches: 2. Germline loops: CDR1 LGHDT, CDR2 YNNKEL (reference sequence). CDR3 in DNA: TGTGCCAGCAGCCAAACCGGGAGGAGCACAGATACGCAGTATTTT. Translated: CASSQTGRSTDTQYF.

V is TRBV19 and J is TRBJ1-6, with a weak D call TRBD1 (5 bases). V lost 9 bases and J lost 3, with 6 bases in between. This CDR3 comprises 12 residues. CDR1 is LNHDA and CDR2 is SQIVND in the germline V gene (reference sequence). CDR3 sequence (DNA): TGTGCCAGGCAGGGCTATAATTCACCCCTCCACTTT. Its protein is CARQGYNSPLHF.

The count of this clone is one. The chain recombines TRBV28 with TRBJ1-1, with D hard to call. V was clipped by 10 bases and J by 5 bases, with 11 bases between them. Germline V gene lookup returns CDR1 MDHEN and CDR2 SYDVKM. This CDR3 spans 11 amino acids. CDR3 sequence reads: CATRLETEAFF. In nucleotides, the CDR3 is TGTGCCACCCGGTTGGAGACTGAAGCTTTCTTT.

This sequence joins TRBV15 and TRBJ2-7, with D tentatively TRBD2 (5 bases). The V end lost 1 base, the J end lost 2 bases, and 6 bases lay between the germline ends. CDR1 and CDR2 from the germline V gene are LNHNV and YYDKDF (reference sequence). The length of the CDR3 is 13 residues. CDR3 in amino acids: CATSRGETYEQYF. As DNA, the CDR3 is TGTGCCACCAGCAGAGGGGAGACCTACGAGCAGTACTTC.

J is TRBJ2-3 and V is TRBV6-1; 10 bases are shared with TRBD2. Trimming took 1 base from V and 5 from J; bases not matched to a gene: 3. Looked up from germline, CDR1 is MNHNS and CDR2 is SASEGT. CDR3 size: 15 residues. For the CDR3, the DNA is TGTGCCAGCAGTGAAGGGCTAGCGGGGGAAGATACGCAGTATTTT. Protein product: CASSEGLAGEDTQYF.

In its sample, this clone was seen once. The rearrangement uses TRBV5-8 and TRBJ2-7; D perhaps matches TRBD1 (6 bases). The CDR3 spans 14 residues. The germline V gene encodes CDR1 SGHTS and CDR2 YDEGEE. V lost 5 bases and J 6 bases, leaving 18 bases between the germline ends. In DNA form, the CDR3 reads TGTGCCAGCAGACAAGGACAGAGGTGGAGCGAGCAGTACTTC. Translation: CASRQGQRWSEQYF.

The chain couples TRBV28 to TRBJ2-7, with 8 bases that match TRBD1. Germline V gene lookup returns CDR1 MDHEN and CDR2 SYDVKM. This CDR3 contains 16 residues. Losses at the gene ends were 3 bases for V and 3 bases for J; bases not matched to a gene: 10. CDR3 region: CASSFDPRQGIYEQYF. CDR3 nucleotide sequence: TGTGCCAGCAGTTTTGACCCGCGACAGGGGATCTACGAGCAGTACTTC.